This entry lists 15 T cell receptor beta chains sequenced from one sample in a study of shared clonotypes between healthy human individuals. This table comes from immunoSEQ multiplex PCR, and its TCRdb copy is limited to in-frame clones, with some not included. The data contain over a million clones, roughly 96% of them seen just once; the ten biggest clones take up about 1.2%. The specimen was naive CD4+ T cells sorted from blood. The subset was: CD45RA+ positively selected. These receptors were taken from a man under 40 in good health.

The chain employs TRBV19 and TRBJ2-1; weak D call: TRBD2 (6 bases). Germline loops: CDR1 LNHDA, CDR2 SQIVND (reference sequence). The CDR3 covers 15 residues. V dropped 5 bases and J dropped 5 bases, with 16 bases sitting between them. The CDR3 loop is CASSFGGKVNNEQFF. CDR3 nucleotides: TGTGCCAGTAGTTTCGGCGGGAAGGTCAACAATGAGCAGTTCTTC.

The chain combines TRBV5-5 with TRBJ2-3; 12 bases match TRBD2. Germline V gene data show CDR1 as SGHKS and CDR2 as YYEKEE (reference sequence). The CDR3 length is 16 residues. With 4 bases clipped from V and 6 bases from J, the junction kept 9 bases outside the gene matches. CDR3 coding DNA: TGTGCCAGCAGCCTCCGGACTAGCGGGGTTTTGGATACGCAGTATTTT. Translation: CASSLRTSGVLDTQYF.

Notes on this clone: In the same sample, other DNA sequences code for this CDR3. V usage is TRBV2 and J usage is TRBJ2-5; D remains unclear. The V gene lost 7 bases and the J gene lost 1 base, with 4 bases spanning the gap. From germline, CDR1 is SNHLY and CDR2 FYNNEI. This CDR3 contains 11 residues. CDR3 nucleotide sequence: TGTGCCAGCACGCCCCAAGAGACCCAGTACTTC. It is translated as CASTPQETQYF.

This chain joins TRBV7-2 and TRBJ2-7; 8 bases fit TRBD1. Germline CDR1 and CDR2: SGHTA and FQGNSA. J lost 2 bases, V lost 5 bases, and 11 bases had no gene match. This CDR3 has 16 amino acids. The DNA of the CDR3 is TGTGCCAGCAGCCTCCTAGAGGACAGGGCCCCCTACGAGCAGTACTTC. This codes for CASSLLEDRAPYEQYF. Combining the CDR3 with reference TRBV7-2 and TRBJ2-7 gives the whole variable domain GAGVSQSPSNKVTEKGKDVELRCDPISGHTALYWYRQSLGQGLEFLIYFQGNSAPDKSGLPSDRFSAERTGGSVSTLTIQRTQQEDSAVYLCASSLLEDRAPYEQYFGPGTRLTVT.

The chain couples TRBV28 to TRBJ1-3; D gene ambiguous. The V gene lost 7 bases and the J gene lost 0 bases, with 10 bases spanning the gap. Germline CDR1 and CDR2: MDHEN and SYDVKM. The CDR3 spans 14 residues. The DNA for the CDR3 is TGTGCCAGCATTGAAGGGTCCTCTGGAAACACCATATATTTT. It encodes CASIEGSSGNTIYF.

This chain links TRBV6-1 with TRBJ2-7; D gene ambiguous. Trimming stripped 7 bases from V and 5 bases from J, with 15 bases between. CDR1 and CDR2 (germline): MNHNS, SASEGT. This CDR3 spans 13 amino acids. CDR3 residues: CASTKTPRDEQYF. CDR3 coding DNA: TGTGCCAGCACCAAAACCCCCCGTGACGAGCAGTACTTC.

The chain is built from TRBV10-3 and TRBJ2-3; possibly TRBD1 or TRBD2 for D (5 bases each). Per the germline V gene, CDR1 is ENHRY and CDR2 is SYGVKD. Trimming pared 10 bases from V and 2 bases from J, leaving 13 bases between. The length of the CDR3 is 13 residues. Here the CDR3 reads CATSGRNTDTQYF. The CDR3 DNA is TGTGCCACGTCGGGACGGAACACAGATACGCAGTATTTT.

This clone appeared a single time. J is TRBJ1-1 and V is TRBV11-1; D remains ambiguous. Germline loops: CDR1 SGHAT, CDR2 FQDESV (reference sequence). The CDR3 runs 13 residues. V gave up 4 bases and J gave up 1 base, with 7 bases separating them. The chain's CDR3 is CASSSRSNTEAFF. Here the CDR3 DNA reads TGTGCCAGCAGCTCGCGGTCGAACACTGAAGCTTTCTTT.

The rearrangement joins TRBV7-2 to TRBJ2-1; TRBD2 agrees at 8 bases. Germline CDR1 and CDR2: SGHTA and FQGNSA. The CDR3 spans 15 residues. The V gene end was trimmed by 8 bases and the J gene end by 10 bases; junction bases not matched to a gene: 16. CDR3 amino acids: CASGTAGTRAREQFF. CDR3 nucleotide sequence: TGTGCCAGCGGGACTGCCGGGACTAGGGCACGGGAGCAGTTCTTC.

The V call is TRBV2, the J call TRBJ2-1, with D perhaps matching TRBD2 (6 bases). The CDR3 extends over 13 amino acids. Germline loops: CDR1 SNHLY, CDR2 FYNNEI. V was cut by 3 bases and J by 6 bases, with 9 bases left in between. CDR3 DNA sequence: TGTGCCAGCAGTGAGACTAGTTTCAATGAGCAGTTCTTC. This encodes CASSETSFNEQFF. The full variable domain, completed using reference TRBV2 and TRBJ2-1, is EPEVTQTPSHQVTQMGQEVILRCVPISNHLYFYWYRQILGQKVEFLVSFYNNEISEKSEIFDDQFSVERPDGSNFTLKIRSTKLEDSAMYFCASSETSFNEQFFGPGTRLTVL.

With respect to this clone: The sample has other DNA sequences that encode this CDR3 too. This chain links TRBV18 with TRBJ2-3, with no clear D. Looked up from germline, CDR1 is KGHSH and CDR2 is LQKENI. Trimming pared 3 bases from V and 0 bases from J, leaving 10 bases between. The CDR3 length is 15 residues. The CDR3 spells CASSPTRTSTDTQYF. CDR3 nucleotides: TGTGCCAGCTCACCGACACGAACTAGCACAGATACGCAGTATTTT.

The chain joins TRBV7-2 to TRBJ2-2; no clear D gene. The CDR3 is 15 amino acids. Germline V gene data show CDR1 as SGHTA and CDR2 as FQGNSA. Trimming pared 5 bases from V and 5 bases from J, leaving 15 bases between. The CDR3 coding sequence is TGTGCCAGCAGCGGTAGTCTTACGGCTACCGGGGAGCTGTTTTTT. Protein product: CASSGSLTATGELFF.

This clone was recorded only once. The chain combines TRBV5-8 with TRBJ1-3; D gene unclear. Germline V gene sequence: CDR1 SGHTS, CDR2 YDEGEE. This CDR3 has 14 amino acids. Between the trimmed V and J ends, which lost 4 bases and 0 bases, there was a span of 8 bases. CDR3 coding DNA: TGTGCCAGCAGCGGACCTAGCTCTGGAAACACCATATATTTT. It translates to CASSGPSSGNTIYF.

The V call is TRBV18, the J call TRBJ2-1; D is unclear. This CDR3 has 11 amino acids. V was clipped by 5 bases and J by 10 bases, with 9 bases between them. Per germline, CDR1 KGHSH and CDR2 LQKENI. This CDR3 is CASSSRPEQFF. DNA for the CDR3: TGTGCCAGCTCATCGAGGCCCGAGCAGTTCTTC.

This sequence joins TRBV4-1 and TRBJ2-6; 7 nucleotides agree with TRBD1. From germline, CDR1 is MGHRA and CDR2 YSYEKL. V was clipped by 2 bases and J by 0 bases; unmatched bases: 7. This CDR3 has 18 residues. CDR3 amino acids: CASSQYPGQLSGANVLTF. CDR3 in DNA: TGCGCCAGCAGCCAATACCCGGGACAGCTCTCTGGGGCCAACGTCCTGACTTTC.